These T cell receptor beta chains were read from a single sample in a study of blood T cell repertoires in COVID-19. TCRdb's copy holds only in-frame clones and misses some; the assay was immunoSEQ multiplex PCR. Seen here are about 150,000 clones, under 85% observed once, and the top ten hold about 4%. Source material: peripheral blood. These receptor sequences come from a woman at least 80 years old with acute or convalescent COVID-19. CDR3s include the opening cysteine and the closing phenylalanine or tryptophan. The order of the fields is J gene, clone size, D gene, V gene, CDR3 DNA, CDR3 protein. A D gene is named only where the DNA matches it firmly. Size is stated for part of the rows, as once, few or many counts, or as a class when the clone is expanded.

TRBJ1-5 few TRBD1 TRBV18 TGTGCCAGCTCACCGGCAGGGGGCGGTCAGCCCCAGCATTTT CASSPAGGGQPQHF
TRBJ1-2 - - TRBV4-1 TGCGCCAGCAGCCAAGAGGGGGGGAATACTTATGGCTACACCTTC CASSQEGGNTYGYTF
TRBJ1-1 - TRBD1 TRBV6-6 TGTGCCAGCAGTAACAGGGGCCTTGAAGCTTTCTTT CASSNRGLEAFF
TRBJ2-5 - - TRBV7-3 TGTGCCAGCAGCTTAATGGCTAGCGAAAAAGAGACCCAGTACTTC CASSLMASEKETQYF
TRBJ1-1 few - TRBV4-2 TGTGCCAGCAGCCACTCTGGACTTCGAGGGAACACTGAAGCTTTCTTT CASSHSGLRGNTEAFF
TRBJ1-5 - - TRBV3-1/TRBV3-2 TGTGCCAGCAGCCCTCGAGGGGGTAGGGGCAATCAGCCCCAGCATTTT CASSPRGGRGNQPQHF
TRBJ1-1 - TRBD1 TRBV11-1 TGTGCCAGCAGCTTGTTGGGACAGTCGAACACTGAAGCTTTCTTT CASSLLGQSNTEAFF
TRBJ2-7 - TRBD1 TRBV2 TGTGCCAGCAGCGGACAGGGTCGCTACGAGCAGTACTTC CASSGQGRYEQYF
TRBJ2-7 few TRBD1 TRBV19 TGTGCCAGTAGCCGGACAGGGGTCACCTCCTACGAGCAGTACTTC CASSRTGVTSYEQYF
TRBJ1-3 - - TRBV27 TGTGCCAGCAGTTTATCGGCCGCAGGGACTGGAAACACCATATATTTT CASSLSAAGTGNTIYF